One and the same sample provided the 26 T cell receptor beta chains below, sequenced in a study of cytomegalovirus exposure and HLA in healthy donors. The PCR ran on 60 Vbeta and 13 Jbeta primers. Here immunoSEQ multiplex PCR was the method, and the copy in TCRdb shows in-frame clones only, minus some. Of 210,000 or so clones in the sample, approximately 80% were seen once. Specimen: PBMCs. The origin of the receptors is a girl between 10 and 17 years old in good health and CMV-seronegative.

V and J are TRBV18 and TRBJ1-1; D gene ambiguous. The CDR3 spans 16 residues. The ends were cut back, 2 bases at V and 1 base at J, with 14 bases in the middle. Germline V CDR1 and CDR2: KGHSH, LQKENI. CDR3 sequence (DNA): TGTGCCAGCTCACCAAATTACTTACAGAAGAACACTGAAGCTTTCTTT. Protein: CASSPNYLQKNTEAFF.

Note on this clone: The junction shows a germline mismatch at one end, possibly a read error. At the DNA level, this CDR3 is encoded by other sequences in the same sample as well. The chain joins TRBV29-1 to TRBJ1-2; 7 nucleotides agree with TRBD1. Germline CDR1 SQVTM, CDR2 ANQGSEA. CDR3 length: 15 amino acids. CDR3 DNA sequence: TGCAGCGTCGAAGTTCTAGGGGCAGGGGGGTACGGCTACACCTTC. Protein: CSVEVLGAGGYGYTF.

The gene calls are TRBV6-6 and TRBJ2-7, with D tentatively TRBD1 (6 bases). CDR1 and CDR2 from the germline V gene are MNHNY and SVGAGI (reference sequence). V lost 8 bases and J lost 1, with 9 bases in between. The length of the CDR3 is 12 residues. The CDR3 sequence: CASGQRSYEQYF. The CDR3 nucleotides are TGTGCCAGCGGACAGCGGTCCTACGAGCAGTACTTC.

V gene TRBV7-2 combines with J gene TRBJ2-5; D is ambiguous. The CDR3 runs 13 residues. V was cut by 5 bases and J by 5 bases, with 12 bases left in between. Per the germline V gene, CDR1 is SGHTA and CDR2 is FQGNSA. DNA of the CDR3: TGTGCCAGCAGCACAACTAATCGGGAGACCCAGTACTTC. Translation gives CASSTTNRETQYF.

This clone was observed once. The chain carries TRBV19 and TRBJ1-6; 11 nucleotides match TRBD1. The ends lost 7 bases at V and 9 bases at J; junction bases unmatched: 8. The CDR3 has 15 residues. The germline gives CDR1 LNHDA, CDR2 SQIVND (reference sequence). Here the CDR3 DNA reads TGTGCCAGTAATCTAGGGACAGGGGGAACTTCACCCCTCCACTTT. Translating gives CASNLGTGGTSPLHF.

This chain uses TRBV5-8 with TRBJ1-5, with D maybe TRBD1 (6 bases). Trimming pared 6 bases from V and 0 bases from J, leaving 16 bases between. The CDR3 loop spans 16 amino acids. Per germline, CDR1 SGHTS and CDR2 YDEGEE. CDR3 in amino acids: CASIFWGGVSNQPQHF. The CDR3 DNA reads as TGTGCCAGCATCTTCTGGGGGGGCGTTAGCAATCAGCCCCAGCATTTT.

The rearrangement uses TRBV28 and TRBJ2-2, with 8 positions matching TRBD2. The V and J ends lost 6 bases and 7 bases, in that order; junction bases with no gene match: 10. The CDR3 contains 15 residues. Germline assignment: CDR1 MDHEN and CDR2 SYDVKM. This CDR3 is CASRPSGLGGGELFF. The DNA of the CDR3 is TGTGCCAGCAGGCCTTCGGGACTAGGGGGCGGGGAGCTGTTTTTT.

The chain links TRBV5-1 to TRBJ2-1; D gene unclear. Trimming removed 2 bases from V and 0 bases from J, with 9 bases in between. This CDR3 has 15 amino acids. CDR1 SGHRS and CDR2 YFSETQ come from the germline V gene. CDR3 sequence reads: CASSFTKSSYNEQFF. CDR3 nucleotide sequence: TGCGCCAGCAGCTTCACTAAGAGCTCCTACAATGAGCAGTTCTTC.

J is TRBJ2-7 and V is TRBV6-5; 9 bases agree with TRBD2. Germline values: CDR1 MNHEY, CDR2 SVGAGI. Trimming removed 2 bases from V and 7 bases from J; junction bases left unmatched: 9. The CDR3 is 15 residues long. CDR3 in DNA: TGTGCCAGCAGTTACGGGGGCGGGGGGGCGGGTGAGCAGTACTTC. The encoded protein is CASSYGGGGAGEQYF.

The chain uses TRBV28 and TRBJ1-1, with D unresolved. The germline CDR1 and CDR2 sequences are MDHEN and SYDVKM. This CDR3 spans 11 amino acids. The germline V and J ends were trimmed by 7 bases and 0 bases, with 3 bases remaining between them. CDR3 nucleotides: TGTGCCAGCACCATGAACACTGAAGCTTTCTTT. This sequence encodes CASTMNTEAFF.

This clone appeared a few times. The rearrangement uses TRBV5-1 and TRBJ2-5; 7 bases agree with TRBD1. Germline CDR1 reads SGHRS; CDR2 reads YFSETQ. V dropped 6 bases and J dropped 5; count of bases not matched to a gene: 10. The CDR3 extends over 14 amino acids. The CDR3 spells CASTFDRVRETQYF. Written as DNA, the CDR3 is TGCGCCAGCACCTTTGACAGGGTCAGGGAGACCCAGTACTTC.

The chain recombines TRBV6-6 with TRBJ2-3; 7 positions match TRBD1. Germline V gene lookup returns CDR1 MNHNY and CDR2 SVGAGI (reference sequence). This CDR3 is 13 amino acids long. V lost 2 bases and J lost 9; bases outside the gene matches: 5. CDR3 protein: CASSYGDRVTQYF. As DNA, the CDR3 is TGTGCCAGCAGTTACGGCGACAGGGTCACGCAGTATTTT.

J is TRBJ2-2 and V is TRBV27, with 14 bases that match TRBD2. There are 19 residues in the CDR3. The germline V gene encodes CDR1 MNHEY and CDR2 SMNVEV (reference sequence). Unmatched junction bases numbered 14, after V lost 7 bases and J lost 4 bases. CDR3 in amino acids: CASTHATTSGRAGTGELFF. CDR3 bases: TGTGCCAGCACGCACGCGACGACTAGCGGGAGGGCGGGCACCGGGGAGCTGTTTTTT.

The genes are TRBV28 and TRBJ1-5; D unresolved. CDR1 is MDHEN and CDR2 is SYDVKM in the germline V gene. V lost 8 bases to trimming and J lost 6 bases, with 8 bases between them. The CDR3 contains 11 residues. The CDR3: CASGRGQPQHF. The CDR3 DNA sequence: TGTGCCAGCGGGCGGGGTCAGCCCCAGCATTTT.

This chain joins TRBV7-8 and TRBJ2-1, with 7 positions matching TRBD2. CDR3 length: 18 amino acids. The trim removed 6 bases at V and 3 bases at J, leaving 17 bases unmatched. Germline V gene data show CDR1 as SGHVS and CDR2 as FQNEAQ. The CDR3 DNA sequence: TGTGCCAGCAGTACGCGACTCGGCGGGCTAGCGGACTACAATGAGCAGTTCTTC. Protein sequence: CASSTRLGGLADYNEQFF.

This clone was seen just once. V usage is TRBV30 and J usage is TRBJ2-3, with D possibly TRBD1 on 6 matching bases. Trimming took 7 bases from V and 4 from J, leaving 18 bases between them. This CDR3 spans 14 amino acids. Germline V lookup: CDR1 GTSNPN, CDR2 SVGIG (reference sequence). Here the CDR3 reads CALEQGGMADTQYF. The DNA of the CDR3 is TGTGCCTTAGAACAGGGTGGTATGGCAGATACGCAGTATTTT.

This clone has a single count. The chain uses TRBV7-8 and TRBJ1-5; D gene ambiguous. CDR1 SGHVS and CDR2 FQNEAQ come from the germline V gene. Trimming cost V 1 base and J 6 bases, with 13 bases left between them. This CDR3 contains 15 residues. The CDR3 nucleotides are TGTGCCAGCAGCTTAGGAGCGGGAACCATTCAGCCCCAGCATTTT. Protein sequence: CASSLGAGTIQPQHF.

The chain uses TRBV27 and TRBJ2-1, with a weak D call TRBD2 (6 bases). V lost 3 bases and J 5 bases, leaving 17 bases between the germline ends. Germline assignment: CDR1 MNHEY and CDR2 SMNVEV (reference sequence). CDR3 length: 16 amino acids. DNA of the CDR3: TGTGCCAGCAGTTTCTGGGCTAGCGCTAGCAACAATGAGCAGTTCTTC. Translated, it gives CASSFWASASNNEQFF.

The rearrangement links TRBV18 to TRBJ1-3, with 9 bases identical to TRBD1. CDR3 length: 16 amino acids. V lost 3 bases and J lost 3; bases outside the gene matches: 6. The V gene's germline CDR1 is KGHSH and CDR2 LQKENI. The CDR3 here is CASSPKGQGDGNTIYF. CDR3 in DNA: TGTGCCAGCTCACCGAAGGGACAGGGAGATGGAAACACCATATATTTT.

The V and J genes are TRBV7-2 and TRBJ1-2; D remains ambiguous. CDR1 is SGHTA and CDR2 is FQGNSA in the germline V gene. The CDR3 spans 13 residues. V dropped 5 bases and J dropped 4 bases, with 11 bases sitting between them. The CDR3 reads CASSPPDSYGYTF. The CDR3 bases are TGTGCCAGCAGCCCACCAGACTCCTATGGCTACACCTTC.

The CDR3 reads CASRPTGPHQPQHF. DNA of the CDR3: TGTGCCAGCAGGCCTACAGGGCCCCATCAGCCCCAGCATTTT. This chain connects TRBV6-5 to TRBJ1-5; D possibly corresponds to TRBD1 (6 bases). Per the germline V gene, CDR1 is MNHEY and CDR2 is SVGAGI. This CDR3 contains 14 residues. V lost 6 bases to trimming and J lost 5 bases, with 14 bases between them.

The chain links TRBV2 to TRBJ1-5; no firm D call. CDR1 and CDR2 from the germline V gene are SNHLY and FYNNEI. The CDR3 length is 13 residues. V was clipped by 1 base and J by 6 bases, with 7 bases between them. The CDR3 is CASSEGEGQPQHF. CDR3 bases: TGTGCCAGCAGTGAAGGTGAGGGTCAGCCCCAGCATTTT.

The rearrangement links TRBV9 to TRBJ2-1, with a weak D call TRBD2 (6 bases). The V gene lost 0 bases and the J gene lost 0 bases, with 10 bases spanning the gap. The CDR3 length is 16 residues. Germline CDR1 and CDR2: SGDLS and YYNGEE. CDR3 in amino acids: CASSVGAGSSYNEQFF. The DNA of the CDR3 is TGTGCCAGCAGCGTAGGGGCGGGAAGCTCCTACAATGAGCAGTTCTTC.

The chain combines TRBV29-1 with TRBJ2-7; the D is unclear. CDR3 size: 13 residues. V shed 4 bases and J shed 0 bases, with 10 bases lying between them. Germline V gene sequence: CDR1 SQVTM, CDR2 ANQGSEA. This chain's CDR3 is CSVVLPVSYEQYF. DNA for the CDR3: TGCAGCGTTGTTCTTCCGGTCTCCTACGAGCAGTACTTC.

V gene TRBV9 combines with J gene TRBJ2-3; TRBD2 agrees at 8 bases. Germline CDR1 is SGDLS and CDR2 is YYNGEE. Losses at the gene ends were 1 base for V and 5 bases for J; bases not matched to a gene: 15. The CDR3 contains 18 residues. The CDR3 sequence: CASSVSPGGLSGGDTQYF. CDR3 DNA: TGTGCCAGCAGCGTATCCCCGGGGGGGCTTTCCGGGGGAGATACGCAGTATTTT. Looking up the rest from reference TRBV9 and TRBJ2-3 gives the full variable domain: DSGVTQTPKHLITATGQRVTLRCSPRSGDLSVYWYQQSLDQGLQFLIQYYNGEERAKGNILERFSAQQFPDLHSELNLSSLELGDSALYFCASSVSPGGLSGGDTQYFGPGTRLTVL.

Here the CDR3 reads CASSLHRVAPNEKLFF. CDR3 nucleotides: TGTGCCAGCAGCCTACACAGGGTGGCGCCTAATGAAAAACTGTTTTTT. This rearrangement joins TRBV9 to TRBJ1-4; TRBD1 might be the D (6 bases). The CDR3 runs 16 residues. Per germline, CDR1 SGDLS and CDR2 YYNGEE. Trimming stripped 4 bases from V and 3 bases from J, with 16 bases between.